The 25 T cell receptor beta chains presented below share a single source sample, sequenced in a study of T-cell reconstitution after alpha-beta-depleted transplantation in children. Researchers prepared the TCRbeta library using unique molecular identifiers, the study reports. TCRdb independently ran MiXCR on the PCR reads; one entry per CDR3 protein. The table includes roughly 300,000 distinct CDR3 sequences, approximately 10% detected once. Sequenced here: PBMCs from the stem cell graft donor, sampled from the stem cell graft. The receptor source for this set is a human donor who donated a stem cell graft to a child with acute lymphoblastic leukemia.

This chain joins TRBV10-3 and TRBJ2-3; D perhaps matches TRBD1 (6 bases). CDR1 and CDR2 (germline): ENHRY, SYGVKD. V lost 11 bases and J lost 4, with 16 bases in between. The CDR3 is made up of 13 amino acids. The CDR3 sequence is CAAATGWADTQYF. The CDR3 DNA is TGTGCCGCTGCGACAGGTTGGGCAGATACGCAGTATTTT.

The chain has TRBV12-3 or TRBV12-4 and TRBJ2-7, with a possible D match to TRBD1 (7 bases). The CDR3 runs 16 residues. V lost 3 bases, J lost 0 bases, and 15 bases lay in between. The CDR3 protein is CASSLEGTDLSYEQYF. CDR3 nucleotides: TGTGCCAGCAGTTTGGAGGGGACAGACCTCTCCTACGAGCAGTACTTC.

The chain links TRBV9 to TRBJ1-1; possibly TRBD1 for D (6 bases). In germline, CDR1 is SGDLS, CDR2 YYNGEE. CDR3 length: 16 residues. V was trimmed by 0 bases and J by 4 bases, leaving 16 bases between them. The CDR3 sequence: CASSVGDILLSTEAFF. The CDR3 nucleotides are TGTGCCAGCAGCGTAGGGGACATCCTGCTGAGCACTGAAGCTTTCTTT.

This clonotype came up many times. The chain combines TRBV10-3 with TRBJ2-7, with D possibly matching TRBD1 (5 bases). Germline lookup yields CDR1 ENHRY and CDR2 SYGVKD. V was pared by 4 bases and J by 5 bases, with 9 bases between. The CDR3 extends over 12 amino acids. CDR3 in amino acids: CAISVGRDEQYF. In DNA, the CDR3 is TGTGCCATCAGTGTCGGCAGGGACGAGCAGTACTTC.

This clonotype was detected only a few times. The chain carries TRBV27 and TRBJ2-1; TRBD2 matches 10 bases. The CDR3 extends over 17 amino acids. Looked up from germline, CDR1 is MNHEY and CDR2 is SMNVEV (reference sequence). V lost 5 bases, J lost 2 bases, and 9 bases stayed unmatched. DNA for the CDR3: TGTGCCAGCAGTAGAAAGTTAGCGGGAGGCACCTACAATGAGCAGTTCTTC. Encoded protein: CASSRKLAGGTYNEQFF.

This sequence joins TRBV7-3 and TRBJ2-6; the D gene is possibly TRBD2 (6 bases). The CDR3 length is 16 residues. Looked up from germline, CDR1 is SGHTA and CDR2 is FQGTGA. Deletions cut 5 bases from V and 2 bases from J, with 13 bases between. This CDR3 reads CASSRYGGTGANVLTF. The CDR3 region has the DNA TGTGCCAGCAGCCGATACGGGGGAACTGGGGCCAACGTCCTGACTTTC.

There are a few counts of this clonotype. This rearrangement joins TRBV11-1 to TRBJ2-7; tentative D call: TRBD1 (6 bases). This CDR3 has 14 residues. Trimming took off 5 bases at V and 6 bases at J, with 17 bases between the two ends. From germline, CDR1 is SGHAT and CDR2 FQDESV (reference sequence). The CDR3 nucleotides read TGTGCCAGCAGCCCCAAGGGGGTCACGGGCGAGCAGTACTTC. Translation: CASSPKGVTGEQYF.

The chain combines TRBV18 with TRBJ1-1; a weak D match, TRBD1 (6 bases). The CDR3 runs to 13 residues. Looked up from germline, CDR1 is KGHSH and CDR2 is LQKENI. The ends were cut back, 4 bases at V and 3 bases at J, with 9 bases in the middle. CDR3 sequence (DNA): TGTGCCAGCTCACGGAACAGGGACACTGAAGCTTTCTTT. Its translation: CASSRNRDTEAFF.

This clonotype was seen at least ten times. J is TRBJ2-7 and V is TRBV29-1; perhaps TRBD2 as D (5 bases). The length of the CDR3 is 15 residues. V was shortened by 0 bases and J by 1 base, with 13 bases between the two germline ends. Germline lookup yields CDR1 SQVTM and CDR2 ANQGSEA. The CDR3 loop is CSVEDPRDTSYEQYF. The CDR3 bases are TGCAGCGTTGAAGATCCACGGGATACTTCCTACGAGCAGTACTTC.

This clonotype was seen only a few times. The chain combines TRBV5-1 with TRBJ2-1, with 13 positions matching TRBD2. Germline V gene lookup returns CDR1 SGHRS and CDR2 YFSETQ. CDR3 length equals 20 residues. J lost 0 bases, V lost 4 bases, and 13 bases had no gene match. The CDR3 region is CASSPRTSGSILGSYNEQFF. CDR3 nucleotides: TGCGCCAGCAGCCCCCGGACTAGCGGGAGTATTTTAGGCTCCTACAATGAGCAGTTCTTC.

This clonotype occurred a few times. This sequence joins TRBV7-8 and TRBJ2-1, with no clear D. The CDR3 loop spans 9 amino acids. CDR1 SGHVS and CDR2 FQNEAQ come from the germline V gene. Trimming pared 5 bases from V and 15 bases from J, leaving 8 bases between. CDR3 sequence (DNA): TGTGCCAGCAGCGAGTGGGGGTTCTTC. It is translated as CASSEWGFF.

The chain combines TRBV5-1 with TRBJ2-7, with D unresolved. CDR3 length: 13 residues. Germline-derived CDR1 and CDR2 are SGHRS and YFSETQ. Trimming stripped 4 bases from V and 2 bases from J, with 10 bases between. CDR3 residues: CASSMDVTYEQYF. In DNA, the CDR3 is TGCGCCAGCAGCATGGACGTAACCTACGAGCAGTACTTC. The whole variable domain, remainder taken from reference TRBV5-1 and TRBJ2-7, is KAGVTQTPRYLIKTRGQQVTLSCSPISGHRSVSWYQQTPGQGLQFLFEYFSETQRNKGNFPGRFSGRQFSNSRSEMNVSTLELGDSALYLCASSMDVTYEQYFGPGTRLTVT.

This clonotype was detected only a few times. The chain employs TRBV27 and TRBJ2-5; the D is unclear. CDR1 is MNHEY and CDR2 is SMNVEV in the germline V gene (reference sequence). CDR3 length equals 13 residues. Trimming removed 5 bases from V and 4 bases from J, with 11 bases in between. CDR3 nucleotides: TGTGCCAGCAGTCCGCTGACCAGAGAGACCCAGTACTTC. This translates into CASSPLTRETQYF.

The rearrangement uses TRBV11-2 and TRBJ2-3, with 8 bases aligning to TRBD2. The length of the CDR3 is 15 residues. In germline, CDR1 is SGHAT, CDR2 FQNNGV. The V and J ends lost 3 bases and 3 bases, in that order; junction bases with no gene match: 5. In DNA, the CDR3 is TGTGCCAGCAGCTTGCAGCGGGGGAGAACAGATACGCAGTATTTT. It translates to CASSLQRGRTDTQYF.

This clonotype was counted between two and nine times. The V call is TRBV6-2 or TRBV6-3, the J call TRBJ1-5, with D possibly being TRBD1 (6 bases). V dropped 6 bases and J dropped 4 bases, with 16 bases sitting between them. The length of the CDR3 is 15 residues. Germline-derived CDR1 and CDR2 are MNHEY and SVGEGT. The CDR3 here is CASSRAGQYNQPQHF. DNA of the CDR3: TGTGCCAGCAGCCGCGCCGGACAGTATAATCAGCCCCAGCATTTT.

The genes are TRBV6-5 and TRBJ1-4; 8 bases agree with TRBD1. The germline V gene encodes CDR1 MNHEY and CDR2 SVGAGI. The trim removed 2 bases at V and 8 bases at J, leaving 4 bases unmatched. There are 14 residues in the CDR3. The CDR3 coding sequence is TGTGCCAGCAGTTACGGGACAGGCCGAGAAAAACTGTTTTTT. Translating gives CASSYGTGREKLFF.

This clonotype was picked up a small number of times. CDR3 DNA: TGTGCCAGCAGTTCCTTCGGAGGGGGGGTTGAAGCTTTCTTT. It translates to CASSSFGGGVEAFF. The chain uses TRBV6-2 or TRBV6-3 and TRBJ1-1, with D possibly TRBD1 on 6 matching bases. The CDR3 length is 14 residues. Germline V gene data show CDR1 as MNHEY and CDR2 as SVGEGT. The V end was cut by 4 bases, the J end by 7 bases, with 16 bases between.

The chain recombines TRBV6-2 or TRBV6-3 with TRBJ1-1, with D hard to call. Germline CDR1 is MNHEY and CDR2 is SVGEGT. Between the trimmed V and J ends, which lost 6 bases and 1 base, there was a span of 15 bases. The CDR3 loop spans 15 amino acids. The CDR3 coding sequence is TGTGCCAGCAGCCTGGACTACGATTCGAACACTGAAGCTTTCTTT. As protein: CASSLDYDSNTEAFF.

There are a few counts of this clonotype. The chain links TRBV2 to TRBJ2-7, with TRBD1 matching over 10 bases. Germline CDR1 SNHLY, CDR2 FYNNEI. The J segment lost 6 bases and the V segment lost 10 bases, leaving 12 bases of the junction unmatched. The CDR3 sequence is 14 residues long. This CDR3 reads CAIPAGTGALEQYF. The CDR3 coding sequence is TGTGCCATTCCAGCCGGGACAGGGGCTCTCGAGCAGTACTTC. The full variable domain, with the rest looked up from reference TRBV2 and TRBJ2-7, is EPEVTQTPSHQVTQMGQEVILRCVPISNHLYFYWYRQILGQKVEFLVSFYNNEISEKSEIFDDQFSVERPDGSNFTLKIRSTKLEDSAMYFCAIPAGTGALEQYFGPGTRLTVT.

The J gene is TRBJ2-7, the V gene TRBV27; the match to TRBD2 covers 15 bases. V gave up 4 bases and J gave up 6 bases; unmatched junction bases: 4. Germline-derived CDR1 and CDR2 are MNHEY and SMNVEV (reference sequence). CDR3 length: 15 residues. CDR3 region: CASSSGTSGRREQYF. The CDR3, as DNA: TGTGCCAGCAGTTCCGGGACTAGCGGGAGGCGCGAGCAGTACTTC.

This clonotype was counted only a few times. The chain joins TRBV14 to TRBJ2-6, with 7 bases fitting TRBD1. The CDR3 has 18 amino acids. From germline, CDR1 is SGHDN and CDR2 FVKESK. Trimming took 6 bases from V and 2 from J; bases not matched to a gene: 13. The CDR3 region has the DNA TGTGCCAGCAGTCGCCTACTGTTGACAGGGACTGGGGCCAACGTCCTGACTTTC. This codes for CASSRLLLTGTGANVLTF. Full variable domain (missing parts from reference TRBV14 and TRBJ2-6): EAGVTQFPSHSVIEKGQTVTLRCDPISGHDNLYWYRRVMGKEIKFLLHFVKESKQDESGMPNNRFLAERTGGTYSTLKVQPAELEDSGVYFCASSRLLLTGTGANVLTFGAGSRLTVL.

This clonotype was detected ten times or more. This chain joins TRBV5-1 and TRBJ2-5; TRBD2 matches 11 bases. The germline CDR1 and CDR2 sequences are SGHRS and YFSETQ. This CDR3 is 17 amino acids long. V lost 5 bases to trimming and J lost 1 base; unmatched junction nucleotides: 10. The CDR3 DNA follows: TGCGCCAGCAGTCTGGCGCTAGCGGGAGGCCCCCAAGAGACCCAGTACTTC. This codes for CASSLALAGGPQETQYF.

This clonotype appeared a few times. The chain employs TRBV29-1 and TRBJ2-1; D remains unclear. The germline CDR1 and CDR2 sequences are SQVTM and ANQGSEA. V dropped 0 bases and J dropped 11 bases, with 11 bases sitting between them. There are 12 residues in the CDR3. The CDR3 nucleotides read TGCAGCGTTGAAGACTCCTCCCGGCAGCAGTTCTTC. Residues: CSVEDSSRQQFF.

The V gene is TRBV7-9, the J gene TRBJ1-2; maybe TRBD1 (6 bases). Germline lookup yields CDR1 SEHNR and CDR2 FQNEAQ (reference sequence). V lost 0 bases, J lost 4 bases, and 15 bases lay in between. This CDR3 contains 16 residues. The CDR3 coding sequence is TGTGCCAGCAGCTTAGCATTTGCAGGGGCGGGCTATGGCTACACCTTC. Its translation is CASSLAFAGAGYGYTF. The whole variable domain, remainder taken from reference TRBV7-9 and TRBJ1-2, is DTGVSQNPRHKITKRGQNVTFRCDPISEHNRLYWYRQTLGQGPEFLTYFQNEAQLEKSRLLSDRFSAERPKGSFSTLEIQRTEQGDSAMYLCASSLAFAGAGYGYTFGSGTRLTVV.

This clonotype showed up many times. The chain couples TRBV5-1 to TRBJ2-5, with unresolved D. Trimming removed 3 bases from V and 4 bases from J, with 7 bases in between. There are 12 residues in the CDR3. Germline assignment: CDR1 SGHRS and CDR2 YFSETQ. The chain's CDR3 is CASSSPSETQYF. DNA for the CDR3: TGCGCCAGCAGCTCCCCATCAGAGACCCAGTACTTC.